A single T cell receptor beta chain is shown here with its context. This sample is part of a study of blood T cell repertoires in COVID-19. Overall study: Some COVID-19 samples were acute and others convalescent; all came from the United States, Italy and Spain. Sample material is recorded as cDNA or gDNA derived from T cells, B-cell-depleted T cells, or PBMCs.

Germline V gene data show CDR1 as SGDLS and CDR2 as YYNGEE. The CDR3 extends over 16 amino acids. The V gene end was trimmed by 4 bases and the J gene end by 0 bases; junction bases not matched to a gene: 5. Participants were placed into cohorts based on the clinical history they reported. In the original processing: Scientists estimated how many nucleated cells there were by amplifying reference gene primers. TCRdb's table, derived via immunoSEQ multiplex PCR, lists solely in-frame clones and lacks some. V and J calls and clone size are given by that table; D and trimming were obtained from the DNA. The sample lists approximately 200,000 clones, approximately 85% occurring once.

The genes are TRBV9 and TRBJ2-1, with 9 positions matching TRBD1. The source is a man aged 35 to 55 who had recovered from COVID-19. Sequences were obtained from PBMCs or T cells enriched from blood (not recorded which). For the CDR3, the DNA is TGTGCCAGCAGCATACAGGGGGCGAGCTCCTACAATGAGCAGTTCTTC. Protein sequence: CASSIQGASSYNEQFF.